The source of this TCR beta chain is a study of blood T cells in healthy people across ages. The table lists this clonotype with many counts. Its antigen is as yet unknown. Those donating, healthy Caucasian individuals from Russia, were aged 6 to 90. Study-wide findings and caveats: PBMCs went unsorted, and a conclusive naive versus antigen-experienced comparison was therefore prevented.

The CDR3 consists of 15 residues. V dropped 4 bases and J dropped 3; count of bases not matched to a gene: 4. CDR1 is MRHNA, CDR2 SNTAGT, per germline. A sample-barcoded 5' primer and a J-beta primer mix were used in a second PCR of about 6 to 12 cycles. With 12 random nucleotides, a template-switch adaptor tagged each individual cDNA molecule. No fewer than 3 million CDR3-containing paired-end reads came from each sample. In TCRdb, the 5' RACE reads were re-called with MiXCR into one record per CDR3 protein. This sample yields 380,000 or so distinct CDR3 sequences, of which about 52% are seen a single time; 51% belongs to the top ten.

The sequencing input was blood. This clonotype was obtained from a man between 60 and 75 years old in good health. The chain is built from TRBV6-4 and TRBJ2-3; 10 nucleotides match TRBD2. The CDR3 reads CASSAASGRTDTQYF. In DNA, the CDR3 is TGTGCCAGCAGTGCGGCTAGCGGGAGAACAGATACGCAGTATTTT.